These T cell receptor beta chains were read from a single sample in a study of blood T cell repertoires in COVID-19. Measured with immunoSEQ multiplex PCR; TCRdb has only the in-frame clones, and not every one. Among over 30,000 clones listed, approximately 86% were seen once. The sequencing sample was made of peripheral blood. Every receptor here comes from a woman in her 70s with active COVID-19. The CDR3 runs from the conserved cysteine through the conserved F or W. D genes are given only for firm matches. Rows may omit the clone size; those that give it use once, few, many or a size class.

clone size,D gene,J gene,V gene,CDR3 protein,CDR3 DNA
NA,TRBD1,TRBJ2-1,TRBV12-3/TRBV12-4,CASSFGQGEQFF,TGTGCCAGCAGTTTCGGACAGGGTGAGCAGTTCTTC
NA,NA,TRBJ2-1,TRBV20-1,CSARAGDEQFF,TGCAGTGCTAGAGCGGGGGATGAGCAGTTCTTC
few,TRBD2,TRBJ2-7,TRBV5-5,CASSLIAGGPYEQYF,TGTGCCAGCAGCTTAATAGCGGGGGGCCCCTACGAGCAGTACTTC
NA,NA,TRBJ1-3,TRBV28,CASNRLSSGNTIYF,TGTGCCAGCAATCGACTGAGCTCTGGAAACACCATATATTTT
NA,NA,TRBJ2-5,TRBV7-9,CASGGAPIQETQYF,TGTGCCAGCGGGGGGGCGCCCATACAAGAGACCCAGTACTTC
NA,TRBD2,TRBJ2-3,TRBV27,CATGGSGGTDTQYF,TGTGCCACCGGGGGGAGCGGGGGCACAGATACGCAGTATTTT
once,TRBD1,TRBJ1-4,TRBV7-6,CASSLDRAEKLFF,TGTGCCAGCAGCTTGGACAGGGCTGAAAAACTGTTTTTT
NA,NA,TRBJ2-3,TRBV12-3/TRBV12-4,CASSPPHTDTQYF,TGTGCCAGCAGTCCCCCCCACACAGATACGCAGTATTTT
NA,TRBD2,TRBJ2-5,TRBV18,CASHTSGEETQYF,TGTGCCAGCCATACTAGCGGGGAAGAGACCCAGTACTTC
NA,NA,TRBJ1-1,TRBV18,CASSPGSENTEAFF,TGTGCCAGCTCACCGGGGAGCGAAAACACTGAAGCTTTCTTT
NA,TRBD2,TRBJ2-1,TRBV7-8,CASRKRGENEQFF,TGTGCCAGCAGGAAGCGGGGTGAGAATGAGCAGTTCTTC
NA,NA,TRBJ2-3,TRBV12-3/TRBV12-4,CASGGLDTQYF,TGTGCCAGCGGGGGCTTAGATACGCAGTATTTT
NA,NA,TRBJ1-2,TRBV7-2,CASSSSNYGYTF,TGTGCCAGCAGCTCGAGTAACTATGGCTACACCTTC
NA,TRBD1,TRBJ1-4,TRBV2,CASRLPGTGGEKLFF,TGTGCCAGTCGGCTGCCCGGGACAGGGGGTGAAAAACTGTTTTTT
NA,TRBD1,TRBJ1-6,TRBV4-2,CASSPQIQGGYSPLHF,TGTGCCAGCAGCCCCCAGATACAGGGGGGGTATTCACCCCTCCACTTT
NA,NA,TRBJ1-2,TRBV12-3/TRBV12-4,CASTLRFSYGYTF,TGTGCCAGCACCCTGAGGTTTAGCTATGGCTACACCTTC
once,NA,TRBJ1-5,TRBV5-1,CASSLDSPSNQPQHF,TGCGCCAGCAGCTTGGACAGCCCTAGCAATCAGCCCCAGCATTTT
NA,TRBD1,TRBJ2-2,TRBV7-6,CASSLGQRFTGELFF,TGTGCCAGCAGCTTGGGACAGCGCTTCACCGGGGAGCTGTTTTTT
NA,NA,TRBJ2-1,TRBV25-1,CASSPGGSGTSTYEQFF,TGTGCCAGCAGCCCCGGGGGGAGCGGGACAAGTACCTATGAGCAGTTCTTC
NA,NA,TRBJ2-5,TRBV11-2,CASSLEGRGQETQYF,TGTGCCAGCAGCTTAGAAGGGCGGGGCCAAGAGACCCAGTACTTC
few,NA,TRBJ1-2,TRBV6-5,CASSKTATGGYTF,TGTGCCAGCAGTAAGACAGCCACAGGAGGCTACACCTTC
NA,TRBD1,TRBJ2-7,TRBV15,CATSGRQGPYEQYF,TGTGCCACCAGCGGGAGACAGGGACCCTACGAGCAGTACTTC
NA,NA,TRBJ2-3,TRBV5-1,CASSPGLGTDTQYF,TGCGCCAGCAGCCCCGGACTGGGAACAGATACGCAGTATTTT
NA,NA,TRBJ1-2,TRBV19,CASSIRGDYGYTF,TGTGCCAGTAGTATACGGGGGGACTATGGCTACACCTTC
NA,NA,TRBJ2-1,TRBV15,CATSREAPGVNEQFF,TGTGCCACCAGCAGAGAGGCTCCAGGGGTCAATGAGCAGTTCTTC
NA,NA,TRBJ2-3,TRBV6-5,CASSPSGTDTQYF,TGTGCCAGCAGTCCTAGTGGCACAGATACGCAGTATTTT
NA,TRBD2,TRBJ2-3,TRBV9,CASTPWAGVGDTQYF,TGTGCCAGCACCCCCTGGGCGGGGGTTGGGGATACGCAGTATTTT
NA,NA,TRBJ2-2,TRBV5-1,CASSFSTVSTGELFF,TGCGCCAGCAGCTTCTCAACAGTCTCAACCGGGGAGCTGTTTTTT